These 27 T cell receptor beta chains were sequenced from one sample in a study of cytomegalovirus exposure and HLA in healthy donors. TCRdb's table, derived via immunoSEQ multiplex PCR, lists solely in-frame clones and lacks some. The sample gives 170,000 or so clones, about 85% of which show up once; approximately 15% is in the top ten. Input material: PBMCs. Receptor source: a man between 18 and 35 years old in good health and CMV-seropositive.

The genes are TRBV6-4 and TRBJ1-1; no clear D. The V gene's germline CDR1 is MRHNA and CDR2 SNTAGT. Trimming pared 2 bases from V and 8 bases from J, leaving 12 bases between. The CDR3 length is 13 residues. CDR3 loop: CASSDEIDSEAFF. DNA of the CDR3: TGTGCCAGCAGTGACGAGATTGATTCGGAAGCTTTCTTT.

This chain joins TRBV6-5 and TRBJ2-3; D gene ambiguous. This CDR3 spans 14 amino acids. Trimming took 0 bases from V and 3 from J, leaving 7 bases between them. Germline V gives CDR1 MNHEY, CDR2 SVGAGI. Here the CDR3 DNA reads TGTGCCAGCAGTTACTCAGCTCCTACAGATACGCAGTATTTT. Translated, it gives CASSYSAPTDTQYF.

CDR3 sequence reads: CAINPGNNYGYTF. The CDR3 nucleotides read TGTGCCATCAACCCCGGGAACAACTATGGCTACACCTTC. This sequence joins TRBV10-3 and TRBJ1-2, with unresolved D. The CDR3 spans 13 residues. Trimming removed 7 bases from V and 2 bases from J, with 11 bases in between. Germline CDR1 is ENHRY and CDR2 is SYGVKD.

DNA for the CDR3: TGTGCCAGTAGGTCGGGACTAGCGGGCGCAGATACGCAGTATTTT. Its protein is CASRSGLAGADTQYF. This chain joins TRBV19 and TRBJ2-3; TRBD2 matches at 12 bases. Germline CDR1 is LNHDA and CDR2 is SQIVND (reference sequence). Trimming at V came to 6 bases and at J to 4 bases, leaving 5 bases not matched to a gene. CDR3 length: 15 residues.

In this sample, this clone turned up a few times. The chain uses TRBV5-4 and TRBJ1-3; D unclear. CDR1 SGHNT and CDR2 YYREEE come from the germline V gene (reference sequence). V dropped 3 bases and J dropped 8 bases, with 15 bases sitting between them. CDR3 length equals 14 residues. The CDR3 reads CASSSAEEVHTIYF. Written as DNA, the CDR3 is TGTGCCAGCAGCTCTGCTGAAGAGGTGCACACCATATATTTT. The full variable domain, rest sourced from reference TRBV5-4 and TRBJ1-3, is ETGVTQSPTHLIKTRGQQVTLRCSSQSGHNTVSWYQQALGQGPQFIFQYYREEENGRGNFPPRFSGLQFPNYSSELNVNALELDDSALYLCASSSAEEVHTIYFGEGSWLTVV.

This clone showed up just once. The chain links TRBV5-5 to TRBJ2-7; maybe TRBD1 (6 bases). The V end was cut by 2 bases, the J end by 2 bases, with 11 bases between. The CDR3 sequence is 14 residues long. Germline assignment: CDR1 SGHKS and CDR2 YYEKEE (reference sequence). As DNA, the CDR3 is TGTGCCAGCAGCTTCCGGGACACAACCTACGAGCAGTACTTC. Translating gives CASSFRDTTYEQYF.

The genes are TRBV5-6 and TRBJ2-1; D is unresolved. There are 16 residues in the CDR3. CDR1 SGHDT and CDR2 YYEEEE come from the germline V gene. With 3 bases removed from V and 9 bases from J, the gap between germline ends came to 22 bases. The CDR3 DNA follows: TGTGCCAGCAGCTCAGAGAGAGGTTTCTCCTTGGGTGAGCAGTTCTTC. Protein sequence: CASSSERGFSLGEQFF.

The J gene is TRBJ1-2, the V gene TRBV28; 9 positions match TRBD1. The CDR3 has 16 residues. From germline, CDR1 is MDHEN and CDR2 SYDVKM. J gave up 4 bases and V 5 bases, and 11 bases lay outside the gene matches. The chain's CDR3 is CASSGKQGAPSYGYTF. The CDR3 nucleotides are TGTGCCAGCAGTGGAAAACAGGGGGCGCCGAGCTATGGCTACACCTTC.

This CDR3 is CASSLGGLDTEAFF. In DNA form, the CDR3 reads TGTGCCAGCAGCTTGGGGGGACTTGACACTGAAGCTTTCTTT. The rearrangement joins TRBV7-9 to TRBJ1-1, with a possible D match to TRBD1 (5 bases). Trimming left V 3 bases short and J 3 bases short, with 11 bases between. This CDR3 spans 14 amino acids. CDR1 and CDR2 (germline): SEHNR, FQNEAQ (reference sequence).

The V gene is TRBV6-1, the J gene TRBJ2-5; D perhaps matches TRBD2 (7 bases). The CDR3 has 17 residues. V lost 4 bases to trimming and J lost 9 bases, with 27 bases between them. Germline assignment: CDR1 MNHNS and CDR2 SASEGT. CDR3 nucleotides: TGTGCCAGCAGTGCCCCCCCTGGGGGCAGGGGTGGGAGGGCCCAGTACTTC. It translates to CASSAPPGGRGGRAQYF.

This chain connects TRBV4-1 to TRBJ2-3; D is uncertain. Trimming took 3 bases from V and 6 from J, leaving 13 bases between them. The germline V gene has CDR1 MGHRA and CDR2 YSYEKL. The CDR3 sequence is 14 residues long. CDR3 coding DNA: TGCGCCAGCAGCCAGGCCCCTAGAGTCGATACGCAGTATTTT. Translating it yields CASSQAPRVDTQYF.

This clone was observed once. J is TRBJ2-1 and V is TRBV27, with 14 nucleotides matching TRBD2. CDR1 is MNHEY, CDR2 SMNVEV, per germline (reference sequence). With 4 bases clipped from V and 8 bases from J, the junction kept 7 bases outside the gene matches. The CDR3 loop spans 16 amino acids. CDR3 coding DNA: TGTGCCAGCAGTTACCTGGGACTAGCGGGAGACTATGAGCAGTTCTTC. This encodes CASSYLGLAGDYEQFF.

The CDR3 sequence: CASSLVDSTYEQYF. The CDR3, as DNA: TGTGCCAGCAGCTTAGTGGACAGCACCTACGAGCAGTACTTC. The chain joins TRBV11-2 to TRBJ2-7; maybe TRBD1 (6 bases). Germline-derived CDR1 and CDR2 are SGHAT and FQNNGV. Trimming removed 1 base from V and 2 bases from J, with 9 bases in between. The CDR3 has 14 amino acids.

CDR3: CASRPGQGIVDTEAFF. For the CDR3, the DNA is TGTGCCAGCAGACCGGGACAGGGGATAGTAGACACTGAAGCTTTCTTT. The V and J genes are TRBV28 and TRBJ1-1; 10 bases map to TRBD1. This CDR3 spans 16 amino acids. J was trimmed by 3 bases and V by 6 bases; bases with no gene match: 10. Germline CDR1 and CDR2: MDHEN and SYDVKM.

CDR3 in DNA: TGCGCCAGCAGCTCCGGAGCAACTAATGAAAAACTGTTTTTT. Translated: CASSSGATNEKLFF. This chain uses TRBV5-1 with TRBJ1-4; D uncertain. The CDR3 length is 14 residues. Germline V lookup: CDR1 SGHRS, CDR2 YFSETQ. Trimming cost V 3 bases and J 0 bases, with 6 bases left between them.

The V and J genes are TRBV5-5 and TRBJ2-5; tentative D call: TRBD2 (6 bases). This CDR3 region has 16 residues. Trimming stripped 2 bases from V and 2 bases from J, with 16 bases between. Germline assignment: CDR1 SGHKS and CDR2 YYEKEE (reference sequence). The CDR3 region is CASSFEPSGRQETQYF. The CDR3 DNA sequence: TGTGCCAGCAGCTTTGAACCCTCCGGGAGACAAGAGACCCAGTACTTC.

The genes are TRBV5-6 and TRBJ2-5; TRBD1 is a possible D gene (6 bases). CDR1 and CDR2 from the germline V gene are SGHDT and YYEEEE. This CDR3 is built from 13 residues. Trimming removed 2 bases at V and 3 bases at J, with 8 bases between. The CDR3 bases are TGTGCCAGCAGCTTACAGGGCGAAGAGACCCAGTACTTC. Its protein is CASSLQGEETQYF.

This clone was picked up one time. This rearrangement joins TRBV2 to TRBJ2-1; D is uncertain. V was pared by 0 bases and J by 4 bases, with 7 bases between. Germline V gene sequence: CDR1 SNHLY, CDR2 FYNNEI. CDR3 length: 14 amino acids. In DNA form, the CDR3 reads TGTGCCAGCAGTGAAGCGCTTCAGTACAATGAGCAGTTCTTC. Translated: CASSEALQYNEQFF.

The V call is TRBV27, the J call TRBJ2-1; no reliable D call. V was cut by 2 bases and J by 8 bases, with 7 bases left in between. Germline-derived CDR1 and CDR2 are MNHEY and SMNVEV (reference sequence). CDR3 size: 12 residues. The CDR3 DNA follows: TGTGCCAGCAGTTTACTAGGAGATGAGCAGTTCTTC. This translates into CASSLLGDEQFF.

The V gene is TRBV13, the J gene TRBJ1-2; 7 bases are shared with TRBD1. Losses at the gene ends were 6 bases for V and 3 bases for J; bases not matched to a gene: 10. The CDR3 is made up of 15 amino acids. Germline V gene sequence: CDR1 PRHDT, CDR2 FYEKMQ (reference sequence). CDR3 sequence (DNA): TGTGCCAGCAGGAACTCCCGGGACAGAGACTATGGCTACACCTTC. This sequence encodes CASRNSRDRDYGYTF.

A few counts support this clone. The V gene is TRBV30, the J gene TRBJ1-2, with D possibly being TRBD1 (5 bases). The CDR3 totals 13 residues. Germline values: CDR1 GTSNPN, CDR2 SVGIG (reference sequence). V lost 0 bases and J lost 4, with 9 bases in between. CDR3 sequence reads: CAWSVIGVYGYTF. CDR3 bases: TGTGCCTGGAGTGTAATAGGGGTCTATGGCTACACCTTC.

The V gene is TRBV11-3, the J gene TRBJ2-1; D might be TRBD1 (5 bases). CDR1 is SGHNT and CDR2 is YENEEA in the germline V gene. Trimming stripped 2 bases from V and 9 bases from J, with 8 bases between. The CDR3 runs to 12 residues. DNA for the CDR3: TGTGCCAGCAGCTTACAGGGCTCTGAGCAGTTCTTC. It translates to CASSLQGSEQFF.

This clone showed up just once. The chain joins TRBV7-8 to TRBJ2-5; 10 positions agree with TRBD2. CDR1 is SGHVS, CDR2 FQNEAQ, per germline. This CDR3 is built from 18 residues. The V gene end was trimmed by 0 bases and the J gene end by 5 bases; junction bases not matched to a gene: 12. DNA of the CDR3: TGTGCCAGCAGCTTAGCGCCCCAGCGGGGGGGCCCAAGTGAGACCCAGTACTTC. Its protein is CASSLAPQRGGPSETQYF.

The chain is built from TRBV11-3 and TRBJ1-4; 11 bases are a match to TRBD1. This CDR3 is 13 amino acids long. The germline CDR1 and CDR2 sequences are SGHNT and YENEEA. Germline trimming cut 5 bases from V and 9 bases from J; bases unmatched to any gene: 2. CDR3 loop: CASSQDRGQKLFF. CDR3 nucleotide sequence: TGTGCCAGCAGCCAGGACAGGGGGCAAAAACTGTTTTTT.

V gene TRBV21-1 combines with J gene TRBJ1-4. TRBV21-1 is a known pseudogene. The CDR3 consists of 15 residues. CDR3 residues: CASSKATPKCEKLFF. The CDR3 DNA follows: TGTGCCAGCAGCAAAGCCACCCCTAAGTGTGAAAAACTGTTTTTT.

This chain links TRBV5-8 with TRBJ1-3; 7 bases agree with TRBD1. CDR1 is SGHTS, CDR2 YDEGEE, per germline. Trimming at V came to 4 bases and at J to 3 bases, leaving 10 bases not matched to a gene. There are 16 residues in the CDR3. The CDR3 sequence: CASSHRQGRGGNTIYF. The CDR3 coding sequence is TGTGCCAGCAGCCATAGACAGGGTCGGGGTGGAAACACCATATATTTT.

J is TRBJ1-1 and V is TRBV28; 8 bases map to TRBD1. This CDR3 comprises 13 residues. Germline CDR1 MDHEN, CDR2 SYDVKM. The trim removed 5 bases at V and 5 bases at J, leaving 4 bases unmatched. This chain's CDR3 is CASSGTGRTEAFF. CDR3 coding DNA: TGTGCCAGCAGTGGGACAGGTAGGACTGAAGCTTTCTTT.